The TCR beta chain under discussion was sequenced for a study of blood T cell repertoires in COVID-19. Per the authors' pipeline: Reference gene primer amplification yielded estimated nucleated cell counts. The repertoire was sequenced with immunoSEQ multiplex PCR; TCRdb's copy has only in-frame clones and lacks some. V and J calls and clone size are given by that table; D and trimming were obtained from the DNA. Of 95,000 to 110,000 clones listed, over 70% are singletons. Trimming took 4 bases from V and 3 from J; bases not matched to a gene: 10. The CDR3 totals 18 residues. Germline-derived CDR1 and CDR2 are SGHNT and YYREEE (reference sequence).

The source is a man aged 50 to 60 with acute or convalescent COVID-19. The chain uses TRBV5-4 and TRBJ2-6, with 10 bases matching TRBD2. The sample taken for sequencing was peripheral blood. CDR3 loop: CASSPPTSGRGGANVLTF. The CDR3 DNA reads TGTGCCAGCAGCCCCCCGACTAGCGGGCGGGGTGGGGCCAACGTCCTGACTTTC.